Sequencing of this TCR beta chain was carried out in a study of blood T cell repertoires in COVID-19. Looking at the study overall: Sources were T cells, B-cell-depleted T cells, or PBMCs; the material itself was cDNA or gDNA.

V shed 0 bases and J 10 bases; nucleotides not matched to a gene: 7. This CDR3 region has 16 residues. CDR1 is SGHRS, CDR2 YFSETQ, per germline. In the authors' workflow: Reference gene primer amplification gave estimated nucleated cell counts. Sequencing used immunoSEQ multiplex PCR; TCRdb keeps in-frame clones, though not all of them. V and J calls and clone size are given by that table; D and trimming were obtained from the DNA. This sample has about 260,000 clones, with more than 75% found just once. This chain joins TRBV5-1 and TRBJ1-6; 10 bases fit TRBD1. This receptor was identified in a woman aged 40-49 years who had recovered from COVID-19. Sequencing input: peripheral blood. CDR3 region: CASSLAGGQGRSPLHF. The CDR3 DNA reads as TGCGCCAGCAGCTTGGCCGGGGGACAGGGGCGGTCACCCCTCCACTTT.